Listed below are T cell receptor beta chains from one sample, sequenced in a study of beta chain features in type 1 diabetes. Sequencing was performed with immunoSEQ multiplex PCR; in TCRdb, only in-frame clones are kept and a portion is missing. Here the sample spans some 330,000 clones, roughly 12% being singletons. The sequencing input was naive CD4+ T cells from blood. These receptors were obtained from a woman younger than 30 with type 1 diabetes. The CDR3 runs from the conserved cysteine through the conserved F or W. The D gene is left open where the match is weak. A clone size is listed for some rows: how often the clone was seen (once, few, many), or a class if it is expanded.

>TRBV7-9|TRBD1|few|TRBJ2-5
TGTGCCAGCAGGCCTAATCCCGGGACAGGGAGTGCCCAGTACTTC
CASRPNPGTGSAQYF
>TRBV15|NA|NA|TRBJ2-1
TGTGCCACCAGCAGAGATTTTTGGGATCCGAGGACAGACGACTACAATGAGCAGTTCTTC
CATSRDFWDPRTDDYNEQFF
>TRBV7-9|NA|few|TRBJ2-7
TGTGCCAGCAGCTCGCAGGGTTCCTACGAGCAGTACTTC
CASSSQGSYEQYF
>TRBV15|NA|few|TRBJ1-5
TGTGCCACCAGCGGACTGAGCGGGGGCAATCAGCCCCAGCATTTT
CATSGLSGGNQPQHF
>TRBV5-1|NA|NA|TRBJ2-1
TGCGCCAGCAGCCCACTACCGGGAAGCTCCTACAATGAGCAGTTCTTC
CASSPLPGSSYNEQFF
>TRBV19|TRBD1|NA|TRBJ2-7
TGTGCCAGTAGTACGACCCAGGGGGCCTACGAGCAGTACTTC
CASSTTQGAYEQYF
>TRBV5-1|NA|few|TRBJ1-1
TGCGCCAGCAGCACGGGACAGAACACTGAAGCTTTCTTT
CASSTGQNTEAFF
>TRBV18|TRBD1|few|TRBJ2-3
TGTGCCAGCTCATCTGGACAGGGGGAGTATTTT
CASSSGQGEYF
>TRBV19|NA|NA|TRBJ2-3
TGTGCCAGTACAGGGGCAGATACGCAGTATTTT
CASTGADTQYF
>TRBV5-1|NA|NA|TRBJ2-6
TGCGCCAGCAGTCGCCAGGCGGGTTCTGGGGCCAACGTCCTGACTTTC
CASSRQAGSGANVLTF
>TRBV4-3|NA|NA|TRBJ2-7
TGCGCCAGCAGCCAAGGGAGGGCCCTCGGGGGCTACGAGCAGTACTTC
CASSQGRALGGYEQYF
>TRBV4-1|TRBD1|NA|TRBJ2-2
TGCGCCAGCAGCGCGGACAGGGGTCACGGGGAGCTGTTTTTT
CASSADRGHGELFF
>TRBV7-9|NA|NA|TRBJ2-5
TGTGCCAGCAGCTCCCCGTCGGGGACCCAGTACTTC
CASSSPSGTQYF
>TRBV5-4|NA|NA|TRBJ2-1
TGTGCCAGCAGCTTGTCCCGAGGGGGTGAGCAGTTCTTC
CASSLSRGGEQFF
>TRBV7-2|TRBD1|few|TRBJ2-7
TGTGCCAGCAGCTCAGGACAGGGGGGTTTCTGGGAGCAGTACTTC
CASSSGQGGFWEQYF
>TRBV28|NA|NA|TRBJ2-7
TGTGCCAGCAGTCCCAGCTACCTCACAGGTTCCTACGAGCAGTACTTC
CASSPSYLTGSYEQYF
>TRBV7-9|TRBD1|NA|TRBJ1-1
TGTGCCAGCAGCCAGGACAGGGTTGGGACTGAAGCTTTCTTT
CASSQDRVGTEAFF
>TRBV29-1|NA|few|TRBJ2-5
TGCAGCGTAACAGGGTCACAAGAGACCCAGTACTTC
CSVTGSQETQYF
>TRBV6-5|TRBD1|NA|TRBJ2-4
TGTGCCAGCAGCAGGGACAGGGATGGCAAAAACATTCAGTACTTC
CASSRDRDGKNIQYF
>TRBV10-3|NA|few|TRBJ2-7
TGTGCCATCCGGGCAGGGGGGATCCACGAGCAGTACTTC
CAIRAGGIHEQYF
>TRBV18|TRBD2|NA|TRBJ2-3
TGTGCCAGCTCACCACAGATGAGACTAGCGGGAGTTGAAGATACGCAGTATTTT
CASSPQMRLAGVEDTQYF
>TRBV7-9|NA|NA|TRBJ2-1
TGTGCCAGCAGCCGGGAGTTCTTC
CASSREFF
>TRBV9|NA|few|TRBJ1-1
TGTGCCAGCAGCACACAGGGAAGAGACACTGAAGCTTTCTTT
CASSTQGRDTEAFF
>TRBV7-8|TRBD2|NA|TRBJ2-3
TGTGCCAGCAGCTTAGGGGCTAGCGGGGGTAATACGCAGTATTTT
CASSLGASGGNTQYF
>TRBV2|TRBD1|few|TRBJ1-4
TGTGCCAGCAGACCGGACAGGGGCGAAAAACTGTTTTTT
CASRPDRGEKLFF
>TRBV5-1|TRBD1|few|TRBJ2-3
TGCGCCAGCAGCAGGGGGACAGGGTTGGATACGCAGTATTTT
CASSRGTGLDTQYF
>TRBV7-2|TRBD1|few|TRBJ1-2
TGTGCCAGCAGCTTGGGGACAGGACCCTATGGCTACACCTTC
CASSLGTGPYGYTF
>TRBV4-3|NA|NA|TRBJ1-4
TGCGCCAGCAGCCAAGACAGTCAGGAAGGCGAAAAACTGTTTTTT
CASSQDSQEGEKLFF
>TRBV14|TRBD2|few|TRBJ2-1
TGTGCCAGCAGCCCTCTTCCCGGGCTGCGCGGGGGGGGAGATCGGAATGAGCAGTTCTTC
CASSPLPGLRGGGDRNEQFF
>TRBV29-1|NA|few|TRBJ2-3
TGCAGCGCAACCATTGAGGTGCGAAATACGCAGTATTTT
CSATIEVRNTQYF
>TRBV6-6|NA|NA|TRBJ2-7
TGTGCCAGCAGTTATCGGGAAACCTACGAGCAGTACTTC
CASSYRETYEQYF
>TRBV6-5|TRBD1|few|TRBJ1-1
TGTGCCAGCATCCGAGGTGGGGGACAGACTGAAGCTTTCTTT
CASIRGGGQTEAFF
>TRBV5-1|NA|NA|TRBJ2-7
TGCGCCAGCAGCGAAAATTCGGGAACCTACGAGCAGTACTTC
CASSENSGTYEQYF
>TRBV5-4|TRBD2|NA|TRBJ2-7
TGTGCCAGCAGCTTGGGACTAGCGGTCGTGGCGCACGAGCAGTACTTC
CASSLGLAVVAHEQYF
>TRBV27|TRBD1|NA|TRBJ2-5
TGTGCCAGCAGTTTTAAGCGGACAGGGGTACGGCAAGAGACCCAGTACTTC
CASSFKRTGVRQETQYF
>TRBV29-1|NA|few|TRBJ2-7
TGCAGCGTTGAAAACCCGGGGGAGCAGTACTTC
CSVENPGEQYF
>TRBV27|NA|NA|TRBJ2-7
TGTGCCAGCAGTTTTGAGGAACCCTACGAGCAGTACTTC
CASSFEEPYEQYF
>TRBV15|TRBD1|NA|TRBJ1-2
TGTGCCACCAGCACCTTCCGGGGACAGGGACATGGCTACACCTTC
CATSTFRGQGHGYTF
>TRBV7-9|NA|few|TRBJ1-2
TGTGCCAGCAGCTGGGCCAGGCTCTATGGCTACACCTTC
CASSWARLYGYTF
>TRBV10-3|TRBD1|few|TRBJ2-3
TGTGCCAGCCTGGGACAGGATACGCAGTATTTT
CASLGQDTQYF
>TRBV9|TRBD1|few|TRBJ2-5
TGTGCCAGCAGCCCATCGACAGGGGTCCGGGAGACCCAGTACTTC
CASSPSTGVRETQYF
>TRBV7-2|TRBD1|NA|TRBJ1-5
TGTGCCAGCAGCTTAGGGGGACAGGGTCGCCAGCCCCAGCATTTT
CASSLGGQGRQPQHF
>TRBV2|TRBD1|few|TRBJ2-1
TGTGCCGAACTGCGTCAGGGGGAAATAAATGAGCAGTTCTTC
CAELRQGEINEQFF
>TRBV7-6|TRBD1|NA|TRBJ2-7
TGTGCCAGCAGCCCCGCCCAAGGGGGCCGGTACGAGCAGTACTTC
CASSPAQGGRYEQYF
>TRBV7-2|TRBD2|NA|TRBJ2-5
TGTGCCAGCAGCTTAGTCGGGCAGGCTGGGCGGGAGCAGTACTTC
CASSLVGQAGREQYF
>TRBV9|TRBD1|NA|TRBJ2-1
TGTGCCAGCAGCCCGGGACAGGCTGCCTACAATGAGCAGTTCTTC
CASSPGQAAYNEQFF
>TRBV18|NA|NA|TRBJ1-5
TGTGCCAGCTCCAGGGTAAATCAGCCCCAGCATTTT
CASSRVNQPQHF
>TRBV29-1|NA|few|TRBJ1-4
TGCAGCGTTGGGGGGGGCTCTAATGAAAAACTGTTTTTT
CSVGGGSNEKLFF
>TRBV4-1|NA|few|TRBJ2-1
TGCGCCAGCAGCCAAGACCCGAGATGGGAGCAGTTCTTC
CASSQDPRWEQFF
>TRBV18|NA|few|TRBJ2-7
TGTGCCAGCTCACCAGGCAGGGGTACCTACGAGCAGTACTTC
CASSPGRGTYEQYF
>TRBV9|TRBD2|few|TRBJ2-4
TGTGCCAGCAGCGTATCCGGGGGGTTAGCCAACAACATTCAGTACTTC
CASSVSGGLANNIQYF
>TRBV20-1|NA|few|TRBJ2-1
TGCAGTGCCACGCGACTAAATGAGCAGTTCTTC
CSATRLNEQFF
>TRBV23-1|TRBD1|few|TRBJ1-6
TGCGCCAGCAGTCAACTGCGACAGGGGTTCTATAATTCACCCCTCCACTTT
CASSQLRQGFYNSPLHF
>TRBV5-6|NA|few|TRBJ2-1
TGTGCCAGCCGGACACACAATGAGCAGTTCTTC
CASRTHNEQFF